The 2 T cell receptor beta chains below come from one sample, sequenced in a study of chemoradiotherapy in HPV16-positive cancers (dated by TCRdb to between 2022 and 2023). The library came from the immunoSEQ multiplex PCR assay. TCRdb mirrors the immuneACCESS table, restricted to in-frame sequences. Some clones are absent from its copies; in checked studies, under half trace to an unresolved V gene, and the reason for the others is unknown. Recorded for this sample are approximately 11,000 clones; 75% of them occurred a single time. In total, the top ten clones hold roughly 7% of the sample. Sample collection was performed from a patient who underwent chemoradiotherapy. The receptors were sampled from a human donor with HPV-associated anogenital cancer.

The rearrangement uses TRBV28 and TRBJ1-3; maybe TRBD1 (5 bases). The V end was cut by 7 bases, the J end by 3 bases, with 13 bases between. The CDR3 covers 14 residues. Germline values: CDR1 MDHEN, CDR2 SYDVKM. The CDR3 DNA reads TGTGCCAGCACCTTAACGGGGCATGGAAACACCATATATTTT. Protein sequence: CASTLTGHGNTIYF.

The CDR3 is CASSLKRNYGYTF. The CDR3 bases are TGTGCCAGCAGCTTGAAGCGGAACTATGGCTACACCTTC. This chain connects TRBV5-4 to TRBJ1-2; D not certain. The CDR3 has 13 residues. Germline assignment: CDR1 SGHNT and CDR2 YYREEE (reference sequence). V gave up 1 base and J gave up 2 bases, with 6 bases separating them.